These 28 T cell receptor beta chains came from one sample sequenced in a study of blood T cell repertoires in COVID-19. This table comes from immunoSEQ multiplex PCR, and its TCRdb copy is limited to in-frame clones, with some not included. This sample has around 97,000 clones; about 80% occur once, and the top ten carry 10% to 15%. The sample consisted of peripheral blood. The source of these receptors is a human donor in a cohort sampled during active or convalescent COVID-19.

The rearrangement links TRBV28 to TRBJ1-5; 9 positions match TRBD1. This CDR3 has 18 amino acids. With 5 bases clipped from V and 0 bases from J, the junction kept 11 bases outside the gene matches. Germline loops: CDR1 MDHEN, CDR2 SYDVKM. The CDR3 spells CASSPTGGGGFSNQPQHF. The CDR3 coding sequence is TGTGCCAGCAGTCCAACAGGGGGCGGAGGGTTTAGCAATCAGCCCCAGCATTTT.

This clone has ten or more counts. The V gene is TRBV7-9, the J gene TRBJ2-1, with D possibly TRBD2 on 6 matching bases. The V gene lost 5 bases and the J gene lost 7 bases, with 18 bases spanning the gap. The CDR3 runs to 15 residues. Germline lookup yields CDR1 SEHNR and CDR2 FQNEAQ (reference sequence). The CDR3 DNA is TGTGCCAGCAGCCCGACTTTGCGGGGTAGGAATGAGCAGTTCTTC. It encodes CASSPTLRGRNEQFF. Full variable domain (missing parts from reference TRBV7-9 and TRBJ2-1): DTGVSQNPRHKITKRGQNVTFRCDPISEHNRLYWYRQTLGQGPEFLTYFQNEAQLEKSRLLSDRFSAERPKGSFSTLEIQRTEQGDSAMYLCASSPTLRGRNEQFFGPGTRLTVL.

For this clone: An end of the junction does not agree with germline; a read error may underlie this. The V gene is TRBV29-1, the J gene TRBJ1-2; D uncertain. This CDR3 has 12 amino acids. The V gene's germline CDR1 is SQVTM and CDR2 ANQGSEA. CDR3 in DNA: TGCAGCGTTGAAGGAATGGAGCGGAACAGCGTCTTC. Translation: CSVEGMERNSVF.

V and J are TRBV7-3 and TRBJ2-6; D is possibly TRBD2 (6 bases). The CDR3 has 16 residues. The germline V gene has CDR1 SGHTA and CDR2 FQGTGA. V shed 4 bases and J shed 0 bases, with 10 bases lying between them. In DNA, the CDR3 is TGTGCCAGCAGCTCGGGACTCACCTCTGGGGCCAACGTCCTGACTTTC. This gives the protein CASSSGLTSGANVLTF. The full variable domain, in which reference TRBV7-3 and TRBJ2-6 provide the parts outside the CDR3, is GAGVSQTPSNKVTEKGKYVELRCDPISGHTALYWYRQSLGQGPEFLIYFQGTGAADDSGLPNDRFFAVRPEGSVSTLKIQRTERGDSAVYLCASSSGLTSGANVLTFGAGSRLTVL.

V and J are TRBV24-1 and TRBJ2-2; a possible D gene is TRBD1 (7 bases). The CDR3 has 14 residues. With 9 bases removed from V and 1 base from J, the gap between germline ends came to 11 bases. Germline V gene sequence: CDR1 KGHDR, CDR2 SFDVKD. CDR3 residues: CATGTAGNTGELFF. The CDR3 DNA reads as TGTGCCACCGGGACAGCGGGGAACACCGGGGAGCTGTTTTTT.

The V call is TRBV7-9, the J call TRBJ1-2, with no clear D. Germline V gene lookup returns CDR1 SEHNR and CDR2 FQNEAQ (reference sequence). CDR3 length: 14 residues. Deletions cut 0 bases from V and 5 bases from J, with 10 bases between. CDR3 in DNA: TGTGCCAGCAGCTTAGCGATGAGCGGGTATGGCTACACCTTC. It yields the protein CASSLAMSGYGYTF.

This clone was seen a handful of times. This CDR3 is CASSRDRNSNYGYTF. As DNA, the CDR3 is TGTGCCAGCTCACGCGACAGGAACTCTAACTATGGCTACACCTTC. The chain carries TRBV18 and TRBJ1-2, with a possible D match to TRBD1 (6 bases). CDR1 and CDR2 (germline): KGHSH, LQKENI. V lost 4 bases and J lost 0, with 12 bases in between. CDR3 size: 15 residues. Full variable domain (missing parts from reference TRBV18 and TRBJ1-2): NAGVMQNPRHLVRRRGQEARLRCSPMKGHSHVYWYRQLPEEGLKFMVYLQKENIIDESGMPKERFSAEFPKEGPSILRIQQVVRGDSAAYFCASSRDRNSNYGYTFGSGTRLTVV.

This chain connects TRBV9 to TRBJ2-2; no firm D call. The CDR3 totals 14 residues. Trimming removed 2 bases from V and 0 bases from J, with 5 bases in between. Germline lookup yields CDR1 SGDLS and CDR2 YYNGEE. In DNA, the CDR3 is TGTGCCAGCAGCGTTACATCGAACACCGGGGAGCTGTTTTTT. It specifies CASSVTSNTGELFF.

This clone has just a few counts. The V and J genes are TRBV4-3 and TRBJ2-3, with D hard to call. This CDR3 is built from 14 residues. Looked up from germline, CDR1 is LGHNA and CDR2 is YSLEER. The V end lost 0 bases, the J end lost 2 bases, and 6 bases lay between the germline ends. The CDR3 bases are TGCGCCAGCAGCCAAGAGAGGAACACAGATACGCAGTATTTT. Protein: CASSQERNTDTQYF.

The V gene is TRBV23-1, the J gene TRBJ2-3; D might be TRBD2 (6 bases). TRBV23-1 carries the ORF label, with uncertain function. CDR3 size: 18 residues. Trimming left V 0 bases short and J 6 bases short, with 22 bases between. CDR3 residues: CASSQSSGVALGEDTQYF. In nucleotides, the CDR3 is TGCGCCAGCAGTCAATCTAGCGGTGTCGCCCTAGGGGAGGATACGCAGTATTTT.

J is TRBJ2-1 and V is TRBV11-3, with a weak D call TRBD1 (5 bases). The CDR3 is made up of 13 amino acids. Deletions cut 2 bases from V and 8 bases from J, with 10 bases between. CDR1 SGHNT and CDR2 YENEEA come from the germline V gene. The CDR3 reads CASSLQGLDEQFF. CDR3 nucleotides: TGTGCCAGCAGCTTACAGGGCCTAGATGAGCAGTTCTTC. The full variable domain, completed using reference TRBV11-3 and TRBJ2-1, is EAGVVQSPRYKIIEKKQPVAFWCNPISGHNTLYWYLQNLGQGPELLIRYENEEAVDDSQLPKDRFSAERLKGVDSTLKIQPAELGDSAVYLCASSLQGLDEQFFGPGTRLTVL.

The rearrangement links TRBV19 to TRBJ1-2, with 8 bases identical to TRBD1. V was clipped by 9 bases and J by 7 bases; unmatched bases: 4. Per the germline V gene, CDR1 is LNHDA and CDR2 is SQIVND (reference sequence). The CDR3 totals 11 residues. CDR3 DNA sequence: TGTGCCAGCACAGGGGGGGGTGGCTACACCTTC. Translating it yields CASTGGGGYTF.

The chain links TRBV10-3 to TRBJ1-2; D gene uncertain. The V gene lost 2 bases and the J gene lost 6 bases, with 19 bases spanning the gap. CDR3 size: 16 residues. Germline lookup yields CDR1 ENHRY and CDR2 SYGVKD. CDR3 nucleotides: TGTGCCATCAGTGAGCCGAGCGGGGTAAGATCGGATGGCTACACCTTC. It translates to CAISEPSGVRSDGYTF.

This chain links TRBV18 with TRBJ1-1, with 8 bases matching TRBD1. CDR3 size: 16 residues. With V trimmed by 2 bases and J by 4 bases, 9 bases remained unmatched. Germline CDR1 is KGHSH and CDR2 is LQKENI. CDR3 in amino acids: CASSPDDRGAGTEAFF. The CDR3 DNA reads as TGTGCCAGCTCACCAGACGACAGGGGCGCTGGCACTGAAGCTTTCTTT.

This clone was detected many times. In the same sample, other DNA sequences code for this CDR3. The gene calls are TRBV7-9 and TRBJ1-1; D remains ambiguous. Germline CDR1 is SEHNR and CDR2 is FQNEAQ (reference sequence). This CDR3 contains 14 residues. Trimming left V 4 bases short and J 1 base short, with 10 bases between. The CDR3, as DNA: TGTGCCAGCAGCTCGCCCGAGAGGAACACTGAAGCTTTCTTT. Residues: CASSSPERNTEAFF.

The V call is TRBV4-3, the J call TRBJ1-6; D not certain. Germline CDR1 is LGHNA and CDR2 is YSLEER. This CDR3 has 13 residues. V dropped 0 bases and J dropped 12 bases, with 9 bases sitting between them. The DNA of the CDR3 is TGCGCCAGCAGCCAAGATTTTGGTAGACCCCTCCACTTT. It encodes CASSQDFGRPLHF.

The chain carries TRBV7-3 and TRBJ2-1; the match to TRBD2 covers 11 bases. CDR3 size: 16 residues. V lost 2 bases and J lost 7; bases outside the gene matches: 7. Germline CDR1 reads SGHTA; CDR2 reads FQGTGA. In nucleotides, the CDR3 is TGTGCCAGCAGCTTACAAACTAGCGGGGGATTTAATGAGCAGTTCTTC. Its protein product is CASSLQTSGGFNEQFF.

This chain's CDR3 is CASSSGQSALHTIYF. The DNA for the CDR3 is TGTGCCAGCAGCTCCGGACAGTCAGCCCTTCACACCATATATTTT. V usage is TRBV7-3 and J usage is TRBJ1-3; tentative D call: TRBD1 (6 bases). The CDR3 spans 15 residues. Germline V CDR1 and CDR2: SGHTA, FQGTGA. The V gene lost 4 bases and the J gene lost 8 bases, with 18 bases spanning the gap.

This chain links TRBV4-1 with TRBJ2-7; TRBD1 matches 9 bases. The CDR3 loop spans 15 amino acids. Germline V gene lookup returns CDR1 MGHRA and CDR2 YSYEKL. The ends lost 1 base at V and 3 bases at J; junction bases unmatched: 4. CDR3 sequence: CASSQGDRDFYEQYF. The CDR3 coding sequence is TGCGCCAGCAGCCAAGGGGACAGGGATTTCTACGAGCAGTACTTC.

The chain is built from TRBV6-6 and TRBJ2-2; D may correspond to TRBD1 or TRBD2 (6 bases each). From germline, CDR1 is MNHNY and CDR2 SVGAGI (reference sequence). Trimming cost V 7 bases and J 8 bases, with 17 bases left between them. This CDR3 is built from 14 residues. CDR3 coding DNA: TGTGCCAGCATTCGACTAGGGGGTGGTGGGGAGCTGTTTTTT. Its translation is CASIRLGGGGELFF.

V and J are TRBV25-1 and TRBJ2-5, with 8 bases that match TRBD1. CDR1 MGHDK and CDR2 SYGVNS come from the germline V gene. V lost 4 bases and J lost 1; bases outside the gene matches: 11. The CDR3 covers 17 residues. Written as DNA, the CDR3 is TGTGCCAGCAGTGGACTACACCGACAGGGGTTCCAAGAGACCCAGTACTTC. It encodes CASSGLHRQGFQETQYF.

This chain connects TRBV6-6 to TRBJ1-1; 9 bases line up with TRBD1. V was clipped by 6 bases and J by 0 bases; unmatched bases: 8. The germline gives CDR1 MNHNY, CDR2 SVGAGI (reference sequence). This CDR3 is 16 amino acids long. The CDR3 loop is CASSRRTGAVNTEAFF. DNA of the CDR3: TGTGCCAGCAGCAGACGGACAGGGGCGGTGAACACTGAAGCTTTCTTT.

The chain has TRBV4-1 and TRBJ1-1; D not resolved. Trimming took 4 bases from V and 8 from J, leaving 20 bases between them. The germline V gene has CDR1 MGHRA and CDR2 YSYEKL. This CDR3 is built from 15 residues. The CDR3 bases are TGCGCCAGCAGCCCCAGACACAGCGGCAGCGCAGAAGCTTTCTTT. This gives the protein CASSPRHSGSAEAFF.

The chain uses TRBV30 and TRBJ1-2; possibly TRBD1 for D (5 bases). This CDR3 spans 14 amino acids. Germline loops: CDR1 GTSNPN, CDR2 SVGIG (reference sequence). V was cut by 4 bases and J by 0 bases, with 12 bases left in between. The CDR3 sequence: CAWTMGQANYGYTF. For the CDR3, the DNA is TGTGCCTGGACCATGGGGCAGGCTAACTATGGCTACACCTTC.

The V call is TRBV4-1, the J call TRBJ1-5, with 7 bases matching TRBD1. The germline V gene encodes CDR1 MGHRA and CDR2 YSYEKL. CDR3 length: 15 amino acids. V lost 2 bases and J lost 6; bases outside the gene matches: 7. Written as DNA, the CDR3 is TGCGCCAGCAGCCAATACAGGGGCGGCGGTCAGCCCCAGCATTTT. Translated, it gives CASSQYRGGGQPQHF.

This clone came up once. The CDR3 is CASSETPPYEKLFF. The CDR3 nucleotides are TGTGCCAGCAGTGAAACCCCCCCCTACGAAAAACTGTTTTTT. The chain employs TRBV2 and TRBJ1-4; the D is unclear. The CDR3 contains 14 residues. Germline-derived CDR1 and CDR2 are SNHLY and FYNNEI. The V and J ends lost 2 bases and 8 bases respectively, with 12 bases between them.

The CDR3 is CASSFPGTQGRNYGYTF. CDR3 sequence (DNA): TGTGCCAGCAGCTTCCCAGGGACACAGGGGAGGAACTATGGCTACACCTTC. The V and J genes are TRBV11-3 and TRBJ1-2; 7 positions agree with TRBD1. The CDR3 is 17 amino acids. Losses at the gene ends were 3 bases for V and 2 bases for J; bases not matched to a gene: 12. From germline, CDR1 is SGHNT and CDR2 YENEEA.

The J gene is TRBJ1-2, the V gene TRBV9, with TRBD1 as a possible D gene (5 bases). Trimming took off 0 bases at V and 7 bases at J, with 10 bases between the two ends. The CDR3 extends over 13 amino acids. Germline V gives CDR1 SGDLS, CDR2 YYNGEE. In DNA, the CDR3 is TGTGCCAGCAGCGTAGAAGGGGCTGGTGGCTACACCTTC. Residues: CASSVEGAGGYTF.